The next 24 T cell receptor beta chains were all read from a single sample in a study of shared clonotypes between healthy human individuals. The method was immunoSEQ multiplex PCR; TCRdb's version includes in-frame clones alone and lacks a portion of them. This table holds around 2,000,000 clones, about 95% found once. Naive CD8 isolation took CD45RO-negative cells positively selected for CCR7 and excluded terminally differentiated effector memory CD45RA+ cells. The source material was naive CD8+ T cells sorted from blood. Source of these receptors: a man aged 18 to 29 in good health.

This chain uses TRBV7-9 with TRBJ1-2, with a possible D match to TRBD1 (6 bases). The CDR3 has 13 amino acids. The V and J ends lost 2 bases and 5 bases respectively, with 9 bases between them. The V gene's germline CDR1 is SEHNR and CDR2 FQNEAQ (reference sequence). The CDR3 DNA is TGTGCCAGCAGCTTATCAGGGGAGTATGGCTACACCTTC. This encodes CASSLSGEYGYTF. The full variable domain, rest sourced from reference TRBV7-9 and TRBJ1-2, is DTGVSQNPRHKITKRGQNVTFRCDPISEHNRLYWYRQTLGQGPEFLTYFQNEAQLEKSRLLSDRFSAERPKGSFSTLEIQRTEQGDSAMYLCASSLSGEYGYTFGSGTRLTVV.

The chain carries TRBV11-2 and TRBJ1-2; no definite D call. The germline V gene has CDR1 SGHAT and CDR2 FQNNGV. Trimming stripped 4 bases from V and 1 base from J, with 10 bases between. The CDR3 is 14 amino acids. The CDR3 sequence: CASSSPTDNYGYTF. The DNA for the CDR3 is TGTGCCAGCAGCTCCCCTACAGATAACTATGGCTACACCTTC.

The chain carries TRBV28 and TRBJ2-7, with TRBD2 matching over 7 bases. The V gene end was trimmed by 5 bases and the J gene end by 3 bases; junction bases not matched to a gene: 13. Germline V gene lookup returns CDR1 MDHEN and CDR2 SYDVKM. This CDR3 is built from 16 residues. The CDR3 DNA follows: TGTGCCAGCAGTGGCCGGGAGGAGATTTTCTACTACGAGCAGTACTTC. Protein product: CASSGREEIFYYEQYF.

The rearrangement joins TRBV4-1 to TRBJ2-4, with 10 bases identical to TRBD1. Losses at the gene ends were 3 bases for V and 0 bases for J; bases not matched to a gene: 2. From germline, CDR1 is MGHRA and CDR2 YSYEKL. CDR3 length: 16 residues. CDR3: CASSHGQGVAKNIQYF. The DNA of the CDR3 is TGCGCCAGCAGCCACGGACAGGGGGTAGCCAAAAACATTCAGTACTTC.

V usage is TRBV27 and J usage is TRBJ2-7, with D perhaps TRBD2 (7 bases). CDR1 and CDR2 from the germline V gene are MNHEY and SMNVEV (reference sequence). The V gene lost 6 bases and the J gene lost 3 bases, with 15 bases spanning the gap. The CDR3 extends over 14 amino acids. The CDR3 coding sequence is TGTGCCAGCAGGGCCGGCGGGGGCGTCTACGAGCAGTACTTC. This codes for CASRAGGGVYEQYF.

The V and J genes are TRBV2 and TRBJ1-2, with 8 positions matching TRBD1. The germline V gene has CDR1 SNHLY and CDR2 FYNNEI. The CDR3 extends over 16 amino acids. J lost 2 bases, V lost 5 bases, and 10 bases had no gene match. The CDR3 protein is CASSPGQAPVNYGYTF. The CDR3 nucleotides are TGTGCCAGCAGTCCGGGACAGGCGCCCGTAAACTATGGCTACACCTTC.

The genes are TRBV2 and TRBJ2-5; unclear D gene. This CDR3 contains 13 residues. The V gene lost 3 bases and the J gene lost 2 bases, with 7 bases spanning the gap. Per germline, CDR1 SNHLY and CDR2 FYNNEI. CDR3 nucleotides: TGTGCCAGCAGTGAGTGGCTACAAGAGACCCAGTACTTC. Amino acids: CASSEWLQETQYF.

With regard to this clone: The same CDR3 arises from other DNA sequences in this sample as well. V gene TRBV27 combines with J gene TRBJ2-1; 10 bases are shared with TRBD2. From germline, CDR1 is MNHEY and CDR2 SMNVEV (reference sequence). The CDR3 sequence is 15 residues long. The V and J ends lost 6 bases and 5 bases, in that order; junction bases with no gene match: 7. The CDR3 DNA follows: TGTGCCAGCAGCTCCCTAGCGGGGGCGGACAATGAGCAGTTCTTC. Protein: CASSSLAGADNEQFF.

The J gene is TRBJ2-7, the V gene TRBV28, with D maybe TRBD1 (6 bases). Trimming took off 1 base at V and 0 bases at J, with 13 bases between the two ends. Germline V gene sequence: CDR1 MDHEN, CDR2 SYDVKM. The CDR3 sequence is 16 residues long. CDR3 coding DNA: TGTGCCAGCAGTTTATTACCAGGACAGTACTCCTACGAGCAGTACTTC. Encoded protein: CASSLLPGQYSYEQYF.

The chain uses TRBV10-1 and TRBJ2-7; D not certain. The CDR3 consists of 14 residues. Germline V gene data show CDR1 as WNHNN and CDR2 as SYGVQD (reference sequence). V gave up 3 bases and J gave up 6 bases, with 15 bases separating them. As DNA, the CDR3 is TGCGCCAGCAGTGATTCCCGGTTGTTGAGCGAGCAGTACTTC. Amino acids: CASSDSRLLSEQYF.

The chain couples TRBV7-8 to TRBJ2-1, with D tentatively TRBD2 (6 bases). The V end lost 5 bases, the J end lost 4 bases, and 18 bases lay between the germline ends. CDR3 length: 16 residues. Germline-derived CDR1 and CDR2 are SGHVS and FQNEAQ. The DNA of the CDR3 is TGTGCCAGCAGCCCCCCGGAGGGGATCGGGTACAATGAGCAGTTCTTC. Amino acids: CASSPPEGIGYNEQFF.

The chain is built from TRBV11-3 and TRBJ2-5, with a weak D call TRBD2 (5 bases). The CDR3 is 13 amino acids. In germline, CDR1 is SGHNT, CDR2 YENEEA. The V end lost 3 bases, the J end lost 3 bases, and 8 bases lay between the germline ends. In DNA form, the CDR3 reads TGTGCCAGCAGCTTGTATAGCGAAGAGACCCAGTACTTC. This codes for CASSLYSEETQYF.

The chain combines TRBV2 with TRBJ1-6, with D perhaps TRBD1 (5 bases). Germline-derived CDR1 and CDR2 are SNHLY and FYNNEI. V lost 3 bases and J 9 bases, leaving 9 bases between the germline ends. CDR3 length equals 13 residues. CDR3 amino acids: CASSESGTSPLHF. CDR3 nucleotides: TGTGCCAGCAGTGAGTCAGGGACTTCACCCCTCCACTTT.

V is TRBV5-1 and J is TRBJ2-7; D not resolved. Germline loops: CDR1 SGHRS, CDR2 YFSETQ. Trimming removed 0 bases from V and 4 bases from J, with 14 bases in between. The CDR3 is 15 residues long. The CDR3 region has the DNA TGCGCCAGCAGCTTGGGGACCATGATGGGGTACGAGCAGTACTTC. This encodes CASSLGTMMGYEQYF. Together with reference TRBV5-1 and TRBJ2-7, the CDR3 gives the full variable domain: KAGVTQTPRYLIKTRGQQVTLSCSPISGHRSVSWYQQTPGQGLQFLFEYFSETQRNKGNFPGRFSGRQFSNSRSEMNVSTLELGDSALYLCASSLGTMMGYEQYFGPGTRLTVT.

This clone has only one observation. The chain is built from TRBV7-6 and TRBJ2-3; maybe TRBD2 (5 bases). The CDR3 has 14 residues. The V end lost 5 bases, the J end lost 6 bases, and 15 bases lay between the germline ends. Germline CDR1 is SGHVS and CDR2 is FNYEAQ. CDR3: CASSAGPGSDTQYF. As DNA, the CDR3 is TGTGCCAGCAGCGCAGGACCGGGGTCGGATACGCAGTATTTT.

The chain uses TRBV27 and TRBJ2-7; 7 bases align to TRBD1. Per germline, CDR1 MNHEY and CDR2 SMNVEV (reference sequence). Trimming removed 4 bases from V and 2 bases from J; junction bases left unmatched: 5. This CDR3 is 14 amino acids long. CDR3 bases: TGTGCCAGCAGTTACCGAGGGGGCCCCTACGAGCAGTACTTC. Its translation: CASSYRGGPYEQYF.

This clone was detected only once. The gene calls are TRBV10-2 and TRBJ2-3, with TRBD2 matching 8 bases. The V gene's germline CDR1 is WSHSY and CDR2 SAAADI. With V trimmed by 8 bases and J by 4 bases, 5 bases remained unmatched. CDR3 length equals 13 residues. The CDR3 spells CASQRESPDTQYF. CDR3 bases: TGCGCCAGCCAGCGGGAGTCGCCAGATACGCAGTATTTT.

V and J are TRBV23-1 and TRBJ1-2, with 7 bases matching TRBD1. TRBV23-1 is noted as an ORF with a role that remains uncertain. This CDR3 region has 16 residues. Germline trimming cut 0 bases from V and 0 bases from J; bases unmatched to any gene: 4. In nucleotides, the CDR3 is TGCGCCAGCAGTCAATCTGGGACAGACCCTAACTATGGCTACACCTTC. This sequence encodes CASSQSGTDPNYGYTF.

This clone came up once. The V call is TRBV30, the J call TRBJ2-7, with D hard to call. The CDR3 is made up of 13 amino acids. Germline CDR1 reads GTSNPN; CDR2 reads SVGIG (reference sequence). Trimming left V 3 bases short and J 5 bases short, with 14 bases between. The chain's CDR3 is CAWSTRLGDEQYF. CDR3 sequence (DNA): TGTGCCTGGAGCACCCGGCTGGGCGACGAGCAGTACTTC. The full variable domain, its missing parts supplied by reference TRBV30 and TRBJ2-7, is SQTIHQWPATLVQPVGSPLSLECTVEGTSNPNLYWYRQAAGRGLQLLFYSVGIGQISSEVPQNLSASRPQDRQFILSSKKLLLSDSGFYLCAWSTRLGDEQYFGPGTRLTVT.

V is TRBV27 and J is TRBJ1-1; tentative D call: TRBD1 (6 bases). The CDR3 runs to 13 residues. Germline lookup yields CDR1 MNHEY and CDR2 SMNVEV (reference sequence). The germline V and J ends were trimmed by 5 bases and 8 bases, with 15 bases remaining between them. The DNA for the CDR3 is TGTGCCAGCAGTGCCTGGACAGCCTCCGAAGCTTTCTTT. This gives the protein CASSAWTASEAFF.

As for this clone: Other DNA sequences in the sample encode the same CDR3. The chain employs TRBV19 and TRBJ2-7; perhaps TRBD2 as D (6 bases). V lost 1 base, J lost 4 bases, and 11 bases lay in between. The CDR3 consists of 14 residues. CDR1 and CDR2 (germline): LNHDA, SQIVND (reference sequence). This CDR3 is CASSIGGGGYEQYF. Here the CDR3 DNA reads TGTGCCAGTAGTATAGGTGGAGGAGGGTACGAGCAGTACTTC.

This clone was observed once. J is TRBJ1-3 and V is TRBV6-5; D not certain. Germline CDR1 reads MNHEY; CDR2 reads SVGAGI. V was cut by 5 bases and J by 0 bases, with 11 bases left in between. The CDR3 sequence is 15 residues long. CDR3: CASSPSGISGNTIYF. In DNA form, the CDR3 reads TGTGCCAGCAGTCCCTCAGGAATCTCTGGAAACACCATATATTTT.

The chain couples TRBV4-3 to TRBJ1-4; tentatively, D is TRBD1 (5 bases). Germline CDR1 and CDR2: LGHNA and YSLEER. V was cut by 4 bases and J by 8 bases, with 8 bases left in between. The CDR3 has 12 residues. The CDR3 nucleotides are TGCGCCAGCAGCCGAAAGGGGGAAAAACTGTTTTTT. Protein: CASSRKGEKLFF.

Points on this clone: This same CDR3 is encoded by further DNA sequences in the sample. The chain uses TRBV7-9 and TRBJ2-1; D unclear. V lost 3 bases, J lost 9 bases, and 6 bases lay in between. CDR3 length: 11 amino acids. Germline CDR1 reads SEHNR; CDR2 reads FQNEAQ (reference sequence). CDR3 sequence reads: CASSLVGEQFF. The CDR3 region has the DNA TGTGCCAGCAGCTTGGTGGGTGAGCAGTTCTTC.